The clone carrying this T cell receptor (beta chain) was seen a handful of times. The entry originates in a study of blood T cell repertoires in COVID-19. On the study more broadly: T cells, B-cell-depleted T cells, or PBMCs provided the cDNA or gDNA that served as material.

V lost 5 bases and J lost 1, with 11 bases in between. The germline gives CDR1 KGHSH, CDR2 LQKENI. The CDR3 is made up of 14 amino acids. The protocol was immunoSEQ multiplex PCR, while the TCRdb copy is restricted to in-frame clones and leaves out a portion. The sample gives about 200,000 clones, nearly 90% of which show up once; 3.5% to 4% is in the top ten. The clonotype was recovered from a woman aged 25 to 45 with acute COVID-19. This chain uses TRBV18 with TRBJ1-1, with D perhaps matching TRBD1 (5 bases). Specimen: PBMCs or T cells enriched from blood (not recorded which). The chain's CDR3 is CASSEGGTNTEAFF. The CDR3 DNA is TGTGCCAGCTCAGAGGGAGGGACGAACACTGAAGCTTTCTTT.